This T cell receptor beta chain came from a study of shared clonotypes between healthy human individuals (dated by TCRdb to 2018 to 2020). At the level of the whole study: A couple of women and three men aged 18 to 49 years were included in the cohort. Per donor, leukapheresis produced somewhere between about 0.94 and 9.5 billion PBMCs. Per donor, three plates each were used for CD4 naive and CD4 memory, two for CD8 naive, and one for CD8 memory. To estimate repertoire size and how much clonotypes are shared between individuals, the study performed deep sequencing of blood TCR repertoires from a handful of healthy adults. Different laboratories and diverse techniques were used to prepare libraries and sequence TCR repertoires, to increase sequencing depth and limit assay-specific biases.

CD8 naive samples were CD45RO-negative cells positively selected for CCR7, giving a CD45RA+CCR7+ population that excluded TemRA cells. Donors were healthy HIV-negative adults with no recently reported acute infections or vaccinations. Only Caucasian adults living in Nashville, Tennessee, USA were represented among the donors. Blood was obtained by leukapheresis, after which PBMCs were separated by Ficoll-Histopaque density gradient centrifugation and cryopreserved in liquid nitrogen vapor phase. Analytical flow cytometry was used to check the purity and quantity of every magnetically sorted T cell population. Each sorted fraction had its genomic DNA isolated and then quantified by UV absorbance on a Nanodrop 2000c. Study-wide findings and limitations: Even with the large sequencing depth, rarefaction of the sorted-subset datasets indicated that sequencing was incomplete. Estimated clonotype richness was generally larger for naive than for memory subsets. Higher generation probabilities were observed for clonotypes shared by all four sorted-subset donors than for non-shared clonotypes. Based on pairwise subsampling, the degree of clonotype sharing among donors was expected to be affected by sequencing depth. When four donors were compared, the shared fraction of clonotypes was 5% to 6.5% for naive CD4, less than 4% for naive CD8, more than 2% for memory CD4, and around 0.4% for memory CD8. The small number of donors limited the genetic and exposure-history diversity represented. Sampling was limited to blood, and TCR repertoires in tissue likely differ from TCR repertoires in blood.

Using the deep immunoSEQ assay, multiplex PCR amplified TCR CDR3 regions from genomic DNA. Genomic DNA extracted from each cell subset was distributed evenly over all wells of several immunoSEQ 96-well plates, and each plate served as one replicate. For sorted subsets, approximately 200 ng of genomic DNA, equivalent to 25,000 to 30,000 T cell genomes, went into each replicate PCR. Purified libraries were measured with a Qubit 3.0 fluorometer, size-checked on a Bioanalyzer 2100, and measured again with the KAPA Library Quantification kit. Every immunoSEQ 96-well plate was sequenced on a dedicated single-read 150-cycle Illumina NextSeq 550 flow cell. In the paper's pipeline: Because the immunoSEQ output held only junctional sequences and lacked quality scores, the filtering could not match the filtering applied to full-length reads. Sequences were annotated with PyIR, a Python wrapper for IgBLAST v1.9, using IMGT germline references to assign V/J genes and CDR3. Any read was removed if the V/J assignment was weak (E-value above 1e-6), the CDR3 was missing, or the read contained stop codons, out-of-frame junctions, or ambiguous translated residues. A V3J clonotype was defined by an identical inferred V gene, J gene, and CDR3 amino acid sequence. The percentage overlap between two repertoires was calculated by dividing the number of shared unique clonotypes by the size of the smaller repertoire. RTK rarefaction, the Chao1 estimator, and Recon v2.1 estimates of unobserved clonotypes were used to assess repertoire richness. Generation probabilities for all TCRbeta clonotypes obtained by the gDNA method from four donors were computed using OLGA. TCRdb carries this immuneACCESS record with in-frame sequences only. Its versions omit some clonotypes, under half of them owing to an unresolved V gene in the studies checked, with the rest unexplained. From that table come the V and J calls and clone size; the DNA was used to work out D and trimming. Counted in this sample were about 580,000 clones; about 98% of them appeared once. Clones ranked in the top ten supply around 0.3% of the sample.

About this clone itself: Its antigen target is currently unknown. Base-call qualities are not available, and no considerably larger clone is one nucleotide away.

The CDR3 goes from the cysteine to the phenylalanine over 14 residues. Only the CDR3 portion is preserved as DNA: 42 bases, with reading frame beginning at the first base. V is reduced by 0 bases and J by 5 bases, leaving a spacing of 11 bases between them. In the germline V gene, CDR1 corresponds to MNHEY and CDR2 to SVGAGI. The rearrangement joined TRBV6-5 to TRBJ2-7, with the D gene not clear enough to name. Sequences were obtained from naive CD8+ T cells sorted from blood. What this sample's cell subset or site label stands for: CD45RA+CCR7+. The TCR comes from a man younger than 40 in good health. The CDR3 region has the sequence CASSYSMIGDEQYF. The nucleotides are TGTGCCAGCAGTTACTCGATGATTGGTGACGAGCAGTACTTC.